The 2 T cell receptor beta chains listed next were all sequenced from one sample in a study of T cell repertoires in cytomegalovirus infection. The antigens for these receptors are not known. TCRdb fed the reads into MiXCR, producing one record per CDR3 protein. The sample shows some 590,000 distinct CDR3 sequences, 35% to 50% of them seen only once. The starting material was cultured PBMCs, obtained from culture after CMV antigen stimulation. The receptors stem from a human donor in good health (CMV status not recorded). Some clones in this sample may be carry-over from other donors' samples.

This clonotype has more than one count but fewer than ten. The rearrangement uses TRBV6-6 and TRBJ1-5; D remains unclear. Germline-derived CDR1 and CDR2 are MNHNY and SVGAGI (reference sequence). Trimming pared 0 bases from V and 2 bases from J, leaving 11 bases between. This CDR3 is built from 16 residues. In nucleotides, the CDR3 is TGTGCCAGCAGTTACTCGCCCAGGATTGGCAATCAGCCCCAGCATTTT. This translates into CASSYSPRIGNQPQHF.

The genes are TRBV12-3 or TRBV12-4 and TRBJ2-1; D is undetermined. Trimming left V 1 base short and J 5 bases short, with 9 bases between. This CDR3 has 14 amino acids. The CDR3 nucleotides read TGTGCCAGCAGTTTAGAACACTTAAACAATGAGCAGTTCTTC. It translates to CASSLEHLNNEQFF.